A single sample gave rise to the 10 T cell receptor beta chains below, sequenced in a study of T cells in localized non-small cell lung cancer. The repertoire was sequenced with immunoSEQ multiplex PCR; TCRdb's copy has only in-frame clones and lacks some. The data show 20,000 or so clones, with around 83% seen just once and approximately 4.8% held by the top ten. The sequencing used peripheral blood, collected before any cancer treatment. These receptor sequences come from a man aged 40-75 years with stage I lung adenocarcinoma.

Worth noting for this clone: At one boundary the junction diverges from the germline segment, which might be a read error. The CDR3 loop is CASSSGDSNVLF. The CDR3 DNA is TGTGCCAGCAGTTCAGGCGACTCAAATGTTCTCTTC. The V and J genes are TRBV28 and TRBJ2-7; D gene unclear. The germline V gene encodes CDR1 MDHEN and CDR2 SYDVKM. This CDR3 has 12 residues.

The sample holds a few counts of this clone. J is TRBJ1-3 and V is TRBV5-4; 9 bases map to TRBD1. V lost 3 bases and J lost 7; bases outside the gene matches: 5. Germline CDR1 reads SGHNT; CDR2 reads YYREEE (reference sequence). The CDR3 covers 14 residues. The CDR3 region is CASSSGTGSNTIYF. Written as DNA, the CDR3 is TGTGCCAGCAGCTCGGGGACAGGGAGCAACACCATATATTTT. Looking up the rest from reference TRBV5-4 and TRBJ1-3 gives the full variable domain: ETGVTQSPTHLIKTRGQQVTLRCSSQSGHNTVSWYQQALGQGPQFIFQYYREEENGRGNFPPRFSGLQFPNYSSELNVNALELDDSALYLCASSSGTGSNTIYFGEGSWLTVV.

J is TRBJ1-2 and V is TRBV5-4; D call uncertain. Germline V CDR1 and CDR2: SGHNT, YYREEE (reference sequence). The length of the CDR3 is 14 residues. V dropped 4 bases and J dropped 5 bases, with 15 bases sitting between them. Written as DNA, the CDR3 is TGTGCCAGCAGCGCGGAACCCATGCCGTATGGCTACACCTTC. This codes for CASSAEPMPYGYTF.

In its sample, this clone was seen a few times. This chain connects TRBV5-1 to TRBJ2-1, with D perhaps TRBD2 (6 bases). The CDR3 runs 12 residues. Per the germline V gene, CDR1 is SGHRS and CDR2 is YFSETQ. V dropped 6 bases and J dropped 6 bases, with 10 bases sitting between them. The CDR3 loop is CASTFSGNEQFF. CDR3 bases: TGCGCCAGCACCTTTAGCGGCAATGAGCAGTTCTTC.

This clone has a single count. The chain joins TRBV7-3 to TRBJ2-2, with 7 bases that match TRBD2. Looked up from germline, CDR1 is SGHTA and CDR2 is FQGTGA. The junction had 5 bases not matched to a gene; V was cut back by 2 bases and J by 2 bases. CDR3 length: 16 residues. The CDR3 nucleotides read TGTGCCAGCAGCTTATCCAGCGGGGCTAACACCGGGGAGCTGTTTTTT. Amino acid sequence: CASSLSSGANTGELFF.

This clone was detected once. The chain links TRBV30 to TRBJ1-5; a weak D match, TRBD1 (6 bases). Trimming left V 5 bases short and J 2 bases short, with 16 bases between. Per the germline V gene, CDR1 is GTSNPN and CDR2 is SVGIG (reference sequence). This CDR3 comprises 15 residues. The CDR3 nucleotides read TGTGCCTGGGGGGGCCGCCCCGGAGGCAATCAGCCCCAGCATTTT. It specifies CAWGGRPGGNQPQHF.

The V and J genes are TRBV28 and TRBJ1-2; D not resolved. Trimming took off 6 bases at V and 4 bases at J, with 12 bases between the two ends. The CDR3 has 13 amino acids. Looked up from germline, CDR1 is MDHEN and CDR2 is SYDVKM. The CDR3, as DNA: TGTGCCAGCAGGGGAGTGGGCCCCTATGGCTACACCTTC. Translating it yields CASRGVGPYGYTF.

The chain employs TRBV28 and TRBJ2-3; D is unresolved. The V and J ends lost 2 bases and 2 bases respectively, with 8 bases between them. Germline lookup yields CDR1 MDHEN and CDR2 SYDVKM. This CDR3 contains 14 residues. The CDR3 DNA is TGTGCCAGCAGTTTAAGCACTTTCACAGATACGCAGTATTTT. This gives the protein CASSLSTFTDTQYF.

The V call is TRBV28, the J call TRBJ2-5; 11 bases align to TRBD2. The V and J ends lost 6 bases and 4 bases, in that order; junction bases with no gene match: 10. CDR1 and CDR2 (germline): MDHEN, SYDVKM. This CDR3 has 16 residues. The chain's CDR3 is CASSRIAGGPLETQYF. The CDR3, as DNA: TGTGCCAGCAGCCGTATAGCGGGAGGGCCTTTAGAGACCCAGTACTTC.

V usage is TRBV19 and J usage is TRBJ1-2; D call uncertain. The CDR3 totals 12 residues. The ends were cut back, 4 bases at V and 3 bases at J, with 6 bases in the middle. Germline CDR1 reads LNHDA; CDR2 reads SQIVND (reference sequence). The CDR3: CASSTYDYGYTF. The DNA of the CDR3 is TGTGCCAGTAGTACGTATGACTATGGCTACACCTTC.